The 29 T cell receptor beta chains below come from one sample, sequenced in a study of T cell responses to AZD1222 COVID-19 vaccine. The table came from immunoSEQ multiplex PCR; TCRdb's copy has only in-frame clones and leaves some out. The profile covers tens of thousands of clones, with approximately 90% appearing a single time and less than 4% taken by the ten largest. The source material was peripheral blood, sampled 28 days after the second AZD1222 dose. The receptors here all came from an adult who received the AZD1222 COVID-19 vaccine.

The CDR3 here is CASSLEPFSKNIQYF. The CDR3 coding sequence is TGTGCCAGCAGTTTAGAGCCGTTTAGCAAAAACATTCAGTACTTC. V and J are TRBV27 and TRBJ2-4; D unclear. V was pared by 2 bases and J by 3 bases, with 11 bases between. The CDR3 spans 15 residues. The germline CDR1 and CDR2 sequences are MNHEY and SMNVEV (reference sequence).

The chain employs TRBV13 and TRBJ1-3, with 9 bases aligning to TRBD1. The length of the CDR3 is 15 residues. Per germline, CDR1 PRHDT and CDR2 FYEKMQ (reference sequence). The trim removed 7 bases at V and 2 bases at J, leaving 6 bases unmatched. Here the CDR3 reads CASTEQGAAGNTIYF. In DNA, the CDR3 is TGTGCCAGCACCGAACAGGGGGCTGCTGGAAACACCATATATTTT.

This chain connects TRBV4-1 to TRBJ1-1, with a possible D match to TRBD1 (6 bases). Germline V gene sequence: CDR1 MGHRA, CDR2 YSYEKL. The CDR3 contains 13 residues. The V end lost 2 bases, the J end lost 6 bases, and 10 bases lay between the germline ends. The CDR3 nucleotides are TGCGCCAGCAGCCAAACTTGGGGGCCTGAAGCTTTCTTT. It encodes CASSQTWGPEAFF.

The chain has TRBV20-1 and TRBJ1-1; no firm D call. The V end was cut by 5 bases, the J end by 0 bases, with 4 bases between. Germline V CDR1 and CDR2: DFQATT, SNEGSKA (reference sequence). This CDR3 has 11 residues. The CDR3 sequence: CSAWVNTEAFF. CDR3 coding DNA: TGCAGTGCTTGGGTGAACACTGAAGCTTTCTTT.

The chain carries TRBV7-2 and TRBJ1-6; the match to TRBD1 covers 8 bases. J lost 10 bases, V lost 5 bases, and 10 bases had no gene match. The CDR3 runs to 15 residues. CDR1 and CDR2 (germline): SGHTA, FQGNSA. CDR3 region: CASSLGTGSVSPLHF. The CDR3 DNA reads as TGTGCCAGCAGCCTGGGGACAGGAAGTGTATCACCCCTCCACTTT.

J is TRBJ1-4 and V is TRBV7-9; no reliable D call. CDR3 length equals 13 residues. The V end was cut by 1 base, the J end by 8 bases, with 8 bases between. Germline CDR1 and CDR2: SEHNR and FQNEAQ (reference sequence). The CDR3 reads CASSLVLEEKLFF. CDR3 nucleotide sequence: TGTGCCAGCAGCTTAGTATTGGAGGAAAAACTGTTTTTT.

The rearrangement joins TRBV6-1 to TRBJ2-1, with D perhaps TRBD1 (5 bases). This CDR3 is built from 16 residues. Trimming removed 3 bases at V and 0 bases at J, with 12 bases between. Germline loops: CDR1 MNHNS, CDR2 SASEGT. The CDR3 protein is CASSEVLDSSYNEQFF. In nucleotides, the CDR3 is TGTGCCAGCAGTGAGGTGTTAGACAGCTCCTACAATGAGCAGTTCTTC.

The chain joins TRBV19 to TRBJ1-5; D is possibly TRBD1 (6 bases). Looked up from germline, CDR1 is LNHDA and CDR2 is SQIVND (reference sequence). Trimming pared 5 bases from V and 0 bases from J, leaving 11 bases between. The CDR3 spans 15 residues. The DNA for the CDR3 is TGTGCCAGTAGTCCCGGGACATTTAGCAATCAGCCCCAGCATTTT. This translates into CASSPGTFSNQPQHF.

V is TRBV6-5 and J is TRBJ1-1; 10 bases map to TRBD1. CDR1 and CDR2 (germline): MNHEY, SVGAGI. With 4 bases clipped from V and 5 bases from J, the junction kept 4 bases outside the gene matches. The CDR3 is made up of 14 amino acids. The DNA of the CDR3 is TGTGCCAGCAGTTTTGACAGGGGGCGGACTGAAGCTTTCTTT. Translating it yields CASSFDRGRTEAFF.

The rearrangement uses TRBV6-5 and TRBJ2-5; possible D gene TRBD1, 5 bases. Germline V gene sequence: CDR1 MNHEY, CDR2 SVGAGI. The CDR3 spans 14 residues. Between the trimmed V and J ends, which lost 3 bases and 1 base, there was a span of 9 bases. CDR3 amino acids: CASSYGQIQETQYF. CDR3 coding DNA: TGTGCCAGCAGTTATGGACAAATCCAAGAGACCCAGTACTTC.

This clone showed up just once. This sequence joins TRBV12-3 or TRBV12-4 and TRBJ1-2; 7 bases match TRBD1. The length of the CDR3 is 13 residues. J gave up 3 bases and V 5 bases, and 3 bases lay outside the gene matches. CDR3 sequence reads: CASSGQAHYGYTF. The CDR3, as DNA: TGTGCCAGCAGTGGACAGGCCCACTATGGCTACACCTTC.

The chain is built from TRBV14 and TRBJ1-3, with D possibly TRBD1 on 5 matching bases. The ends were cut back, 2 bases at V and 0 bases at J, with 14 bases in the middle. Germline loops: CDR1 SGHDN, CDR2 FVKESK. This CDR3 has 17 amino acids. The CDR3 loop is CASSQTAGTYSGNTIYF. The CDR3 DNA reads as TGTGCCAGCAGCCAAACCGCGGGGACGTACTCTGGAAACACCATATATTTT.

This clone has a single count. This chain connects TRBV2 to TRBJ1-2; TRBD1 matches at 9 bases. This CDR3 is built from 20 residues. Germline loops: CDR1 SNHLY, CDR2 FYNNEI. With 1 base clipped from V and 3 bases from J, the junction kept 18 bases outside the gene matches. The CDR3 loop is CASSEVVSPLPGQGYYGYTF. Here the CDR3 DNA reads TGTGCCAGCAGTGAAGTCGTAAGTCCTTTACCGGGACAGGGCTACTATGGCTACACCTTC.

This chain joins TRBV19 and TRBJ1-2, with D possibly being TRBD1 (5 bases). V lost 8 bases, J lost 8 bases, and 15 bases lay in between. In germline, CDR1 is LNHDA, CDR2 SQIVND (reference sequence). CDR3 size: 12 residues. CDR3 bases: TGTGCCAGTCACGGGGCGAATTGGGGCTACACCTTC. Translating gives CASHGANWGYTF.

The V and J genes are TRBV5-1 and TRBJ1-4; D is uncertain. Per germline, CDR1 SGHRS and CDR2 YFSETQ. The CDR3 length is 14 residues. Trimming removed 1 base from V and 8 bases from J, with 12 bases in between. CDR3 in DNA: TGCGCCAGCAGCTTGTCAGTCTCACGGGAAAAACTGTTTTTT. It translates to CASSLSVSREKLFF.

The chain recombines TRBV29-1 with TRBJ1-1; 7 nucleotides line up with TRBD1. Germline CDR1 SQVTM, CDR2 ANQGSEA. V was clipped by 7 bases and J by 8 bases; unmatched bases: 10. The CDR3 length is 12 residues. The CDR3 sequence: CSAPGTVGEAFF. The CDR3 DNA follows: TGCAGCGCCCCCGGGACAGTTGGAGAAGCTTTCTTT.

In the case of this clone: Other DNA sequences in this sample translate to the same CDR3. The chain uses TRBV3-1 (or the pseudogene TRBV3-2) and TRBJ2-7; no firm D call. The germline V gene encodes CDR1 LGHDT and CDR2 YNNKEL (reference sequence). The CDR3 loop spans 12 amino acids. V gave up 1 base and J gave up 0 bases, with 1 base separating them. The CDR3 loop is CASSQGSYEQYF. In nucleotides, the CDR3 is TGTGCCAGCAGCCAAGGCTCCTACGAGCAGTACTTC.

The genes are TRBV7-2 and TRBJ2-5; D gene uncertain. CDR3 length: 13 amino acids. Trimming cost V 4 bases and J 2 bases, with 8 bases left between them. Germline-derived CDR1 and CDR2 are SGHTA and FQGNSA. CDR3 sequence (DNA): TGTGCCAGCAGCTCCTCCCCTCAAGAGACCCAGTACTTC. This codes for CASSSSPQETQYF.

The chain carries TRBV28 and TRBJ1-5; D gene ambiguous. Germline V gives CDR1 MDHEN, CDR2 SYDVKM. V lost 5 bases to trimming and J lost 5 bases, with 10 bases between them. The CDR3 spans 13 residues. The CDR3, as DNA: TGTGCCAGCAGTCCCACCGCGTATCAGCCCCAGCATTTT. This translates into CASSPTAYQPQHF.

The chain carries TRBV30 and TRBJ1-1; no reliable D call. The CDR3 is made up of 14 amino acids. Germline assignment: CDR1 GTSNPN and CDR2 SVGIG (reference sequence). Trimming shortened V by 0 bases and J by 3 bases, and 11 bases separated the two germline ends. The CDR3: CAWSVSDMDTEAFF. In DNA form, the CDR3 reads TGTGCCTGGAGTGTTTCAGACATGGACACTGAAGCTTTCTTT.

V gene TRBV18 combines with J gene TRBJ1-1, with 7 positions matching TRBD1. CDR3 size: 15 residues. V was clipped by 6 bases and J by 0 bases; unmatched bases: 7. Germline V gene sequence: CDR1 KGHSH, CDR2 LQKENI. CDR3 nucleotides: TGTGCCAGCTCGAAGACGGGACAGATGAACACTGAAGCTTTCTTT. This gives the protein CASSKTGQMNTEAFF. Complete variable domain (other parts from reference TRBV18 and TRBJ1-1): NAGVMQNPRHLVRRRGQEARLRCSPMKGHSHVYWYRQLPEEGLKFMVYLQKENIIDESGMPKERFSAEFPKEGPSILRIQQVVRGDSAAYFCASSKTGQMNTEAFFGQGTRLTVV.

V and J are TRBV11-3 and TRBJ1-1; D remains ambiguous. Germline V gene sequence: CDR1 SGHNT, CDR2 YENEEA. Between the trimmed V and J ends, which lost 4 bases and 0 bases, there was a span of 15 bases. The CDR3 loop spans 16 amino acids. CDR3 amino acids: CASSSSPVSLNTEAFF. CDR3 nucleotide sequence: TGTGCCAGCAGCTCCTCGCCGGTCAGCCTGAACACTGAAGCTTTCTTT.

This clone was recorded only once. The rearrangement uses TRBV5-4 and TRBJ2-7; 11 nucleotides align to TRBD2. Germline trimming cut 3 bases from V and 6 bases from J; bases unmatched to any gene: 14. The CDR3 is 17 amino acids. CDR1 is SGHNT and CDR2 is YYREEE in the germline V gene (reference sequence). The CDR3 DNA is TGTGCCAGCAGCTCCCGCTCCTTTAGCGGGGGGGCCGGCGAGCAGTACTTC. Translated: CASSSRSFSGGAGEQYF.

The CDR3 is CASRDRGIGELFF. The CDR3 DNA reads TGTGCCAGTAGGGACAGGGGGATCGGGGAGCTGTTTTTT. The chain employs TRBV19 and TRBJ2-2, with 10 bases lining up with TRBD1. Germline CDR1 LNHDA, CDR2 SQIVND (reference sequence). This CDR3 comprises 13 residues. V shed 6 bases, J shed 7 bases, and the junction held 2 bases outside the gene matches.

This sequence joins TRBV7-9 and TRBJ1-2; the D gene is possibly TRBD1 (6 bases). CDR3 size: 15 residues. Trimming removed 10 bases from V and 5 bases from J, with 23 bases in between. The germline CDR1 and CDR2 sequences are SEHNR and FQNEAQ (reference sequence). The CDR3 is CATQEGGLLSYGYTF. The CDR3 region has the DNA TGTGCCACCCAGGAGGGGGGCCTCTTGAGTTATGGCTACACCTTC.

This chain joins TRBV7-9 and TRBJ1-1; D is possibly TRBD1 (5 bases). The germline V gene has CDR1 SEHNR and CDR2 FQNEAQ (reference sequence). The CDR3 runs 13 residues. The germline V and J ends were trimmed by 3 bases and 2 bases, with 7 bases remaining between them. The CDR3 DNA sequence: TGTGCCAGCAGCTTGCAGGGAAACACTGAAGCTTTCTTT. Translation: CASSLQGNTEAFF.

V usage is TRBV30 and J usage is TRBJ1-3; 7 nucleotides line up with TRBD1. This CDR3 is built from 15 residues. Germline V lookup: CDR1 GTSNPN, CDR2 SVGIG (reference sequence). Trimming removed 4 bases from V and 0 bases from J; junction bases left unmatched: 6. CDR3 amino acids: CAWTGGLLSGNTIYF. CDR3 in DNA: TGTGCCTGGACAGGGGGTCTGCTCTCTGGAAACACCATATATTTT.

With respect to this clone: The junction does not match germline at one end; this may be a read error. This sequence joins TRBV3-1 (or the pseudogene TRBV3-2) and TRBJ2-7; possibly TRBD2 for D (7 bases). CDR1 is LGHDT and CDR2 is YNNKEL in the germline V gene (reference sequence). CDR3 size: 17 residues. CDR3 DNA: TGTGCCAGCAGACAAGAGCTGGGCGGGGGCCACTCCTACGAGCAGTACTTC. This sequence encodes CASRQELGGGHSYEQYF.

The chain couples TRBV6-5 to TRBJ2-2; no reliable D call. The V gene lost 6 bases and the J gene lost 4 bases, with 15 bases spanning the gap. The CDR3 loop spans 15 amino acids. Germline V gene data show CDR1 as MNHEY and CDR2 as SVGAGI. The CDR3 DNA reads TGTGCCAGCAGGAGATCCGTTGGGCCCACCGGGGAGCTGTTTTTT. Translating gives CASRRSVGPTGELFF.